Shown below are 19 T cell receptor beta chains from a single sample sequenced in a study of human thymus T cells. Resections from corrective heart surgery provided thymus tissue. The assay was immunoSEQ multiplex PCR, and TCRdb's table has in-frame clones only and misses some. The sample carries about 120,000 clones, over 85% recorded once. The sample consisted of thymus tissue. These receptor sequences come from a boy in the first two years of life with a congenital heart defect but otherwise immunologically healthy.

The chain carries TRBV28 and TRBJ1-5; D is perhaps TRBD1 (6 bases). Germline V gene data show CDR1 as MDHEN and CDR2 as SYDVKM. The CDR3 loop spans 15 amino acids. V dropped 5 bases and J dropped 3 bases, with 14 bases sitting between them. CDR3 loop: CASSEPDSDNQPQHF. Here the CDR3 DNA reads TGTGCCAGCAGTGAACCGGACAGCGACAATCAGCCCCAGCATTTT.

This chain connects TRBV6-1 to TRBJ1-3, with D perhaps TRBD1 (6 bases). There are 14 residues in the CDR3. V was shortened by 10 bases and J by 0 bases, with 13 bases between the two germline ends. CDR1 MNHNS and CDR2 SASEGT come from the germline V gene. CDR3 protein: CATQGLSSGNTIYF. The CDR3 nucleotides read TGTGCCACCCAGGGGCTTAGCTCTGGAAACACCATATATTTT.

The chain employs TRBV4-1 and TRBJ1-3, with D tentatively TRBD1 (5 bases). The CDR3 sequence is 16 residues long. V lost 0 bases and J lost 8, with 17 bases in between. CDR1 and CDR2 (germline): MGHRA, YSYEKL. In DNA form, the CDR3 reads TGCGCCAGCAGCCAAGAGGGCTCGGCGGGGCTACACACCATATATTTT. Protein product: CASSQEGSAGLHTIYF.

The CDR3, as DNA: TGTGCCAGCAGCGTCGATGTGGGAACGGGAACTTGGCAGTTCTTC. Its protein product is CASSVDVGTGTWQFF. J is TRBJ2-1 and V is TRBV9; D possibly corresponds to TRBD2 (5 bases). V dropped 2 bases and J dropped 12 bases, with 21 bases sitting between them. This CDR3 is built from 15 residues. Per the germline V gene, CDR1 is SGDLS and CDR2 is YYNGEE. The full variable domain, completed using reference TRBV9 and TRBJ2-1, is DSGVTQTPKHLITATGQRVTLRCSPRSGDLSVYWYQQSLDQGLQFLIQYYNGEERAKGNILERFSAQQFPDLHSELNLSSLELGDSALYFCASSVDVGTGTWQFFGPGTRLTVL.

This clone was seen just once. V is TRBV29-1 and J is TRBJ2-2; TRBD2 is a possible D gene (5 bases). CDR3 length: 13 residues. CDR1 and CDR2 (germline): SQVTM, ANQGSEA. V was trimmed by 3 bases and J by 1 base, leaving 6 bases between them. DNA of the CDR3: TGCAGCGTTGATCGGGGGAACACCGGGGAGCTGTTTTTT. Encoded protein: CSVDRGNTGELFF.

In this sample, this clone turned up a few times. The chain links TRBV10-3 to TRBJ1-1, with D possibly being TRBD1 (5 bases). With 3 bases removed from V and 4 bases from J, the gap between germline ends came to 12 bases. The length of the CDR3 is 14 residues. Germline V gives CDR1 ENHRY, CDR2 SYGVKD. CDR3 DNA: TGTGCCATCAGTGATAGGAACAGGAGCACTGAAGCTTTCTTT. It specifies CAISDRNRSTEAFF.

A single count supports this clone. The chain carries TRBV7-7 and TRBJ2-1; tentative D call: TRBD2 (5 bases). This CDR3 contains 16 residues. Germline V lookup: CDR1 SSHAT, CDR2 FNYEAQ (reference sequence). Trimming took 4 bases from V and 7 from J, leaving 20 bases between them. CDR3 DNA sequence: TGTGCCAGCAGCTCACAGTGGGAGTCCTCATGGAATGAGCAGTTCTTC. Translated, it gives CASSSQWESSWNEQFF. Full variable domain (remainder filled in from reference TRBV7-7 and TRBJ2-1): GAGVSQSPRYKVTKRGQDVTLRCDPISSHATLYWYQQALGQGPEFLTYFNYEAQPDKSGLPSDRFSAERPEGSISTLTIQRTEQRDSAMYRCASSSQWESSWNEQFFGPGTRLTVL.

The chain recombines TRBV30 with TRBJ1-2; 7 bases are shared with TRBD1. Looked up from germline, CDR1 is GTSNPN and CDR2 is SVGIG (reference sequence). The CDR3 is 13 amino acids. V shed 4 bases, J shed 2 bases, and the junction held 4 bases outside the gene matches. DNA for the CDR3: TGTGCCTGGAAGGAAGGGGGCAACTATGGCTACACCTTC. Amino acid sequence: CAWKEGGNYGYTF.

V and J are TRBV7-9 and TRBJ2-1; 7 nucleotides align to TRBD2. J gave up 2 bases and V 5 bases, and 3 bases lay outside the gene matches. CDR1 SEHNR and CDR2 FQNEAQ come from the germline V gene (reference sequence). This CDR3 is 14 amino acids long. CDR3 loop: CASSRGGAYNEQFF. The CDR3 region has the DNA TGTGCCAGCAGCCGTGGGGGGGCCTACAATGAGCAGTTCTTC.

V usage is TRBV7-2 and J usage is TRBJ1-3, with 7 bases matching TRBD1. CDR3 length equals 18 residues. The germline V gene has CDR1 SGHTA and CDR2 FQGNSA. With 5 bases clipped from V and 6 bases from J, the junction kept 19 bases outside the gene matches. CDR3 sequence: CASSPLLGTEELLNTIYF. Here the CDR3 DNA reads TGTGCCAGCAGCCCACTCCTCGGGACAGAAGAACTTTTAAACACCATATATTTT.

The chain is built from TRBV7-2 and TRBJ2-1; TRBD2 might be the D (6 bases). V shed 3 bases and J shed 6 bases, with 12 bases lying between them. Germline V gives CDR1 SGHTA, CDR2 FQGNSA. CDR3 length: 14 residues. The chain's CDR3 is CASSLGLGVNEQFF. The CDR3 DNA sequence: TGTGCCAGCAGCTTGGGACTCGGAGTCAATGAGCAGTTCTTC.

The chain combines TRBV4-3 with TRBJ2-1; a possible D gene is TRBD2 (5 bases). V lost 1 base and J lost 12, with 10 bases in between. The CDR3 loop spans 12 amino acids. Germline-derived CDR1 and CDR2 are LGHNA and YSLEER. CDR3 DNA: TGCGCCAGCAGCCAAGGGGAAGGGAGGCAGTTCTTC. Encoded protein: CASSQGEGRQFF.

The chain couples TRBV6-1 to TRBJ1-2, with unresolved D. CDR1 is MNHNS and CDR2 is SASEGT in the germline V gene. The CDR3 totals 11 residues. Trimming took off 7 bases at V and 8 bases at J, with 11 bases between the two ends. The CDR3 here is CASTGAGGYTF. CDR3 coding DNA: TGTGCCAGCACCGGCGCGGGCGGCTACACCTTC.

The table lists this clone with a few counts. V and J are TRBV10-3 and TRBJ1-6; unclear D gene. Germline values: CDR1 ENHRY, CDR2 SYGVKD. Trimming stripped 2 bases from V and 8 bases from J, with 4 bases between. CDR3 length: 12 residues. DNA for the CDR3: TGTGCCATCAGTGAGCCAGATTCACCCCTCCACTTT. Encoded protein: CAISEPDSPLHF.

For the CDR3, the DNA is TGTGCCAGCAGTCAAAGGGGGGAAAGCTCCTACAATGAGCAGTTCTTC. This translates into CASSQRGESSYNEQFF. The rearrangement joins TRBV11-2 to TRBJ2-1; D may match TRBD1 or TRBD2 (6 bases each). The ends were cut back, 6 bases at V and 0 bases at J, with 15 bases in the middle. The CDR3 length is 16 residues. Germline V gene lookup returns CDR1 SGHAT and CDR2 FQNNGV.

The CDR3 DNA follows: TGTGCCAGTAGTACGAGGATTAATGAAAAACTGTTTTTT. It codes for CASSTRINEKLFF. This chain joins TRBV19 and TRBJ1-4; no firm D call. With 4 bases removed from V and 4 bases from J, the gap between germline ends came to 7 bases. The germline CDR1 and CDR2 sequences are LNHDA and SQIVND (reference sequence). The length of the CDR3 is 13 residues.

CDR3 bases: TGTGCCATCAGTCCACAGGGGGAACATGGCTACACCTTC. Protein product: CAISPQGEHGYTF. The chain is built from TRBV10-3 and TRBJ1-2; 8 nucleotides align to TRBD1. J gave up 6 bases and V 5 bases, and 5 bases lay outside the gene matches. From germline, CDR1 is ENHRY and CDR2 SYGVKD. The CDR3 is made up of 13 amino acids.

The genes are TRBV5-1 and TRBJ2-7; TRBD1 or TRBD2 may be the D gene (5 bases each). The CDR3 has 13 residues. CDR1 is SGHRS and CDR2 is YFSETQ in the germline V gene. The V gene lost 0 bases and the J gene lost 7 bases, with 11 bases spanning the gap. CDR3 protein: CASSLEPGREQYF. CDR3 bases: TGCGCCAGCAGCTTGGAACCGGGACGGGAGCAGTACTTC.

The V call is TRBV4-3, the J call TRBJ2-5; 7 bases are a match to TRBD2. Germline values: CDR1 LGHNA, CDR2 YSLEER. The length of the CDR3 is 15 residues. V lost 1 base, J lost 0 bases, and 2 bases stayed unmatched. In DNA form, the CDR3 reads TGCGCCAGCAGCCAAGCCCGGGGGGACCAAGAGACCCAGTACTTC. Its protein is CASSQARGDQETQYF.